This TCR beta chain was documented in a study of tumor-infiltrating lymphocytes in primary liver carcinoma. Co-extracting RNA and DNA was done with about 20-33 mg of unsorted bulk tissue as input. TCR beta cDNA was prepared out of roughly 520 ng total RNA by means of a constant-region primer. ARM-PCR was slightly modified, and three nested multiplex PCR rounds with it gave rise to the TCR beta libraries. The first two PCR rounds used TRBV1-TRBV30 primers with a Cbeta primer, roughly 10 cycles each. From the multiplex PCR reads, TCRdb called clonotypes with MiXCR, one entry per CDR3 protein. This table has 100,000 to 150,000 distinct CDR3 sequences, around 64% appearing once. This clonotype occurred many times. Its antigen is currently unknown. Notes on the study in general: The overlap of tumor-adjacent and tumor-blood pairs was smaller than that of tumor region pairs.

Deletions cut 1 base from V and 9 bases from J, with 16 bases between. The germline V gene encodes CDR1 LGHNA and CDR2 YNFKEQ. The CDR3 extends over 15 amino acids. The sequenced sample consisted of liver tumor tissue from sampling region 3. The subset is: tumor region T3, left-lateral pole. This chain connects TRBV4-2 to TRBJ2-1; maybe TRBD2 (5 bases). This clonotype was sampled from a woman aged 60 to 75 with primary liver carcinoma and hepatitis B virus infection. This CDR3 is CASSQGGSLFGEQFF. The CDR3 DNA sequence: TGTGCCAGCAGCCAAGGAGGGAGTCTGTTTGGTGAGCAGTTCTTC.